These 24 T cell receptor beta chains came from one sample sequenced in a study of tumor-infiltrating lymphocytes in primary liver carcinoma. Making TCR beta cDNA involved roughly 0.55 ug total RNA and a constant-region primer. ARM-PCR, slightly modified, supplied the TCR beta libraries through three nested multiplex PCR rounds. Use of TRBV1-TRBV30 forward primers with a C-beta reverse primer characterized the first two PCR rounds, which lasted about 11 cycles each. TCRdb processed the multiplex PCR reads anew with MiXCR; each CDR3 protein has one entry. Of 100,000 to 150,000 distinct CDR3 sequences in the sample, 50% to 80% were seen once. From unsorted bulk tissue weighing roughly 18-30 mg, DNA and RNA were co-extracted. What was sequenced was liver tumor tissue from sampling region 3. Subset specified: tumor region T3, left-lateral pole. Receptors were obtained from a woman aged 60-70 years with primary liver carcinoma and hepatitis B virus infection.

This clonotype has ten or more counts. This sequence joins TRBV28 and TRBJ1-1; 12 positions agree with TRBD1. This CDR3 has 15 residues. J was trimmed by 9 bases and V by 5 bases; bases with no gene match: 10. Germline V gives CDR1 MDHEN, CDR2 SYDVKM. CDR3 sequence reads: CASSKPGQGAMKAFF. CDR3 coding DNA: TGTGCCAGCAGTAAACCGGGACAGGGGGCAATGAAAGCTTTCTTT. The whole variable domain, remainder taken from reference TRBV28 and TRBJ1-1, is DVKVTQSSRYLVKRTGEKVFLECVQDMDHENMFWYRQDPGLGLRLIYFSYDVKMKEKGDIPEGYSVSREKKERFSLILESASTNQTSMYLCASSKPGQGAMKAFFGQGTRLTVV.

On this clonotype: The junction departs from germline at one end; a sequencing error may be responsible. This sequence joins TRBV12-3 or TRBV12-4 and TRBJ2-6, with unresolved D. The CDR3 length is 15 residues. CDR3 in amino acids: CPSSLLGFGANVLTF. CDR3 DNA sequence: TGTCCCAGCAGTTTGTTGGGGTTTGGGGCCAACGTCCTGACTTTC.

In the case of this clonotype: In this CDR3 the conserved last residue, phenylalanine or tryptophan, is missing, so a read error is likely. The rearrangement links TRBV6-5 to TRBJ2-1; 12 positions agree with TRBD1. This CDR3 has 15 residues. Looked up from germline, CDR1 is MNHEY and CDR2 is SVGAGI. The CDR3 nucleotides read TGTGTCAGCAGTCGGGGACAGGGGGCTGACAATGAGCAGTTCATC. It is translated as CVSSRGQGADNEQFI.

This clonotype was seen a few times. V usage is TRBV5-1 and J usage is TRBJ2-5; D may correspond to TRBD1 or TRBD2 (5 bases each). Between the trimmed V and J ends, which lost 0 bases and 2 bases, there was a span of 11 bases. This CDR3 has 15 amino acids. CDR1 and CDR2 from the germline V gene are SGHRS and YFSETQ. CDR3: CASSLGSGRQETQYF. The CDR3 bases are TGCGCCAGCAGCTTGGGGTCGGGGCGGCAAGAGACCCAGTACTTC.

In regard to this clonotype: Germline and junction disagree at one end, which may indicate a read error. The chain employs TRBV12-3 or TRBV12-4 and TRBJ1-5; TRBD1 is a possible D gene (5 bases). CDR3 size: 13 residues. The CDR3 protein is CANSPRVHQPQHF. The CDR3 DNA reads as TGTGCCAACAGTCCCAGGGTCCACCAGCCCCAGCATTTT.

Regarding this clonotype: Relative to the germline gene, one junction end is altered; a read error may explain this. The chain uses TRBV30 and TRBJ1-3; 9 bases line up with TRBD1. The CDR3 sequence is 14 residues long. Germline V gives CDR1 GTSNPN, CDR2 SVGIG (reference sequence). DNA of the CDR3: TGTGCCTGGAGCACAGGGGGCTCTGGAAACACCACATATTTT. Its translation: CAWSTGGSGNTTYF. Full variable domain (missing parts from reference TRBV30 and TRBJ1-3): SQTIHQWPATLVQPVGSPLSLECTVEGTSNPNLYWYRQAAGRGLQLLFYSVGIGQISSEVPQNLSASRPQDRQFILSSKKLLLSDSGFYLCAWSTGGSGNTTYFGEGSWLTVV.

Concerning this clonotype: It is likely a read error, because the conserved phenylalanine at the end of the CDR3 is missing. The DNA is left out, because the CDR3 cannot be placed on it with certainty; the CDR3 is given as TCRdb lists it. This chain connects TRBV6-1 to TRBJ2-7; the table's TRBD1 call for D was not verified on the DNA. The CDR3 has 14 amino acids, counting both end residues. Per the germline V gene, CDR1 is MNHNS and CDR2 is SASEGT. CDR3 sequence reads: CASSEQGLPYEHYS.

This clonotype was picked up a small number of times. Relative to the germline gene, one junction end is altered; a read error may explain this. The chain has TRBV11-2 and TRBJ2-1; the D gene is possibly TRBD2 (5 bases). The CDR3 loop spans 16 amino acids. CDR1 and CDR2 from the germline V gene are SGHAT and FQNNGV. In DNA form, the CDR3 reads TGTGCCAGCAGCCCCGGTGGCGCGGGCCGGCACAACGAGCAGTTCTTC. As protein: CASSPGGAGRHNEQFF. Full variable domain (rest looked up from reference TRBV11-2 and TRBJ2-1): EAGVAQSPRYKIIEKRQSVAFWCNPISGHATLYWYQQILGQGPKLLIQFQNNGVVDDSQLPKDRFSAERLKGVDSTLKIQPAKLEDSAVYLCASSPGGAGRHNEQFFGPGTRLTVL.

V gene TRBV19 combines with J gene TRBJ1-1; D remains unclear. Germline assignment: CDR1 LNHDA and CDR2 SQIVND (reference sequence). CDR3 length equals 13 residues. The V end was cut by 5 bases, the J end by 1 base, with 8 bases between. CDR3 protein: CASSHRKNTEAFF. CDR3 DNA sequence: TGTGCCAGTAGTCACCGTAAGAACACTGAAGCTTTCTTT.

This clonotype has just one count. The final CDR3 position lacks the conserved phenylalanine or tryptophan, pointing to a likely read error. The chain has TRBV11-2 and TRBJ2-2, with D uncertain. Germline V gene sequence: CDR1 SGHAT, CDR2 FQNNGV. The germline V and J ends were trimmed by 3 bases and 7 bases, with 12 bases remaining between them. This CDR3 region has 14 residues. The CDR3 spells CASSFSVFSGELFY. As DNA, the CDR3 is TGTGCCAGCAGCTTCAGCGTATTCAGCGGGGAGCTGTTTTAT.

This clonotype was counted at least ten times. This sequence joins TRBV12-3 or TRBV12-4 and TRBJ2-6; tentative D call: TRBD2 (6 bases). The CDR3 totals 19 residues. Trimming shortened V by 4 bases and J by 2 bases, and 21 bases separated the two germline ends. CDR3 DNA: TGTGCCAGCAGTTGGGACTCCCCAGGGCCAAAGACTGGGGCCAACGTCCTGACTTTC. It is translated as CASSWDSPGPKTGANVLTF.

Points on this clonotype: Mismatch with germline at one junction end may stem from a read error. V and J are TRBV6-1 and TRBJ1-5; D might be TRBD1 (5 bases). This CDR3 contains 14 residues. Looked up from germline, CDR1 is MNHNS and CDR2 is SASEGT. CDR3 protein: CASNELGGDQPQHF. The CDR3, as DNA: TGTGCCAGCAATGAATTGGGGGGGGATCAGCCCCAGCATTTT.

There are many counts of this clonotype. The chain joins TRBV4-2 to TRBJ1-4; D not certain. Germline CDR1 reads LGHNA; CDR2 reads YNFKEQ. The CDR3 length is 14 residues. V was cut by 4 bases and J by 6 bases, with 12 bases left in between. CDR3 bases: TGTGCCAGCAGCCCGTCGGCCCGGGATGAAAAACTGTTTTTT. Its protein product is CASSPSARDEKLFF.

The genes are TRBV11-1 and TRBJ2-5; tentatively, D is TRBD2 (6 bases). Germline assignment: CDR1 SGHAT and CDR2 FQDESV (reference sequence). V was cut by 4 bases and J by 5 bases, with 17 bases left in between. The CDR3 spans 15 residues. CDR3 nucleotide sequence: TGTGCCAGCAGCTCCACCGGGACTCTCCTTGAGACCCAGTACTTC. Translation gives CASSSTGTLLETQYF.

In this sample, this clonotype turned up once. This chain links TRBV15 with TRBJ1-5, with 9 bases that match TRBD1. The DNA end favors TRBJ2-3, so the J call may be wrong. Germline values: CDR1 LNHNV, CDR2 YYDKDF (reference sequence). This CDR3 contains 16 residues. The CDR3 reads CATSRDRQGGNQPQYF. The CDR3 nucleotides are TGTGCCACCAGCAGGGATCGACAGGGGGGCAATCAGCCCCAGTATTTT.

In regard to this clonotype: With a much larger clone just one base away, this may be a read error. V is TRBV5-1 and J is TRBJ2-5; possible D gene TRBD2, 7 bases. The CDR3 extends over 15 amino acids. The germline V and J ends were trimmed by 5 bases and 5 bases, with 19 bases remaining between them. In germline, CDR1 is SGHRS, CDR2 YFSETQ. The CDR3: CASRTCGSQGETQYF. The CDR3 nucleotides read TGCGCCAGCAGGACTTGCGGGAGCCAGGGGGAGACCCAGTACTTC. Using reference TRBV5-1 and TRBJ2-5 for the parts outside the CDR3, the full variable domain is KAGVTQTPRYLIKTRGQQVTLSCSPISGHRSVSWYQQTPGQGLQFLFEYFSETQRNKGNFPGRFSGRQFSNSRSEMNVSTLELGDSALYLCASRTCGSQGETQYFGPGTRLLVL.

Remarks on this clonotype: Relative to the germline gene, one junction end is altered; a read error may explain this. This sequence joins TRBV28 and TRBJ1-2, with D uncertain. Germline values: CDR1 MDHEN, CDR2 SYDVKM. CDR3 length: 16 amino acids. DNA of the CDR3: TGTGCCAGCAGTGATAGTCTATCTTGGGCGAAATATGACTACACCTTC. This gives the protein CASSDSLSWAKYDYTF.

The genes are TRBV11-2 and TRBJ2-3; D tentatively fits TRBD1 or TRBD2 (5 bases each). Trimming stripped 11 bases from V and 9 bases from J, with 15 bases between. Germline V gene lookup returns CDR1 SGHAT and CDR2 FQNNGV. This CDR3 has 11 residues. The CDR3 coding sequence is TGTGCCTGTAGCTTTGGGACGACGCAGTATTTT. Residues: CACSFGTTQYF.

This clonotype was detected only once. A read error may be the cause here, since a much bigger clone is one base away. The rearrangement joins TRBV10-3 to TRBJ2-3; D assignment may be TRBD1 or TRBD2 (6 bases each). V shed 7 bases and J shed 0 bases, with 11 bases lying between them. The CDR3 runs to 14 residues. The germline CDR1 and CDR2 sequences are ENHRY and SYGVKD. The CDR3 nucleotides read TGTGCCATCAATAGGGGGGAGAGCACAGATACGCAGTATTTT. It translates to CAINRGESTDTQYF.

This CDR3 reads CASSEGAGRYNEQFF. In DNA form, the CDR3 reads TGTGCCAGCAGTGAAGGGGCTGGGCGTTACAATGAGCAGTTCTTC. The gene calls are TRBV2 and TRBJ2-1; D call uncertain. Trimming removed 1 base at V and 4 bases at J, with 11 bases between. The germline V gene has CDR1 SNHLY and CDR2 FYNNEI. CDR3 length: 15 amino acids.

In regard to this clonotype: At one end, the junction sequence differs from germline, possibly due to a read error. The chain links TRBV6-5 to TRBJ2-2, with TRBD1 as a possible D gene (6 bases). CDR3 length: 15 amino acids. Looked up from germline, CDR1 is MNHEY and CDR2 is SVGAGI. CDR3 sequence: CASNKTPDSTRELFF. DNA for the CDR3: TGTGCCAGCAATAAAACTCCGGACAGCACCAGGGAGCTGTTTTTT.

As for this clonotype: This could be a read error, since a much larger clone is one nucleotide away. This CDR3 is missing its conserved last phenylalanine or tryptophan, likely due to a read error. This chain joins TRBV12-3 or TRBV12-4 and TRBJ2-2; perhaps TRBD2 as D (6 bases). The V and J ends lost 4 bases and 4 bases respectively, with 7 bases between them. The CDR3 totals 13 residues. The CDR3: CASSSGSTGELFL. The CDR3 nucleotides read TGTGCCAGCAGTTCCGGGAGCACCGGGGAGCTGTTTTTA.

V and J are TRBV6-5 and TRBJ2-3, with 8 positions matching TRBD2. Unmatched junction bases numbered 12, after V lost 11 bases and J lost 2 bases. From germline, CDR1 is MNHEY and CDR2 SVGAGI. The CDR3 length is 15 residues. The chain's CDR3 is CAGKRAGVNTDTQYF. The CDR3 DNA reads TGTGCCGGCAAGAGAGCGGGAGTGAACACAGATACGCAGTATTTT.

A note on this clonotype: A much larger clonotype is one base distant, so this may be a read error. CDR3 in amino acids: CASSLGTVEKLFF. CDR3 in DNA: TGTGCCAGCAGCTTGGGGACGGTGGAAAAACTGTTTTTT. V is TRBV5-6 and J is TRBJ1-4; D gene uncertain. The V gene's germline CDR1 is SGHDT and CDR2 YYEEEE. This CDR3 is built from 13 residues. V was clipped by 0 bases and J by 8 bases, with 8 bases between them.